This TCR beta chain was observed in a study of blood T cell repertoires in COVID-19. Study-wide background: Acute and convalescent COVID-19 specimens originated in the United States, Italy and Spain. Sources were T cells, B-cell-depleted T cells, or PBMCs; the material itself was cDNA or gDNA.

All recovered Cohort 3 donors got two negative PCRs, got clearance, or saw symptom resolution. CDR1 LNHDA and CDR2 SQIVND come from the germline V gene (reference sequence). The CDR3 is 14 residues long. After removal of 5 bases from V and 6 bases from J, the junction contained 3 bases not matched to a gene. The authors' processing: Amplification of reference gene primers was used by the study to estimate nucleated cell counts. TCRdb's table, derived via immunoSEQ multiplex PCR, lists solely in-frame clones and lacks some. V and J calls and clone size follow that table, whereas D and trimming were derived from the DNA. Among a few hundred thousand clones listed, 92% were seen once.

The TCR sequence derives from a woman in her twenties or thirties who had recovered from COVID-19. This chain joins TRBV19 and TRBJ1-6; TRBD1 agrees at 8 bases. Material: PBMCs or T cells enriched from blood (not recorded which). The CDR3 nucleotides read TGTGCCAGTAGTCTTGGACAGGGTAATTCACCCCTCCACTTT. This codes for CASSLGQGNSPLHF.